This T cell receptor beta chain was captured in a study of control samples from healthy donors and cancer patients. CDR1 is SGHAT and CDR2 is FQNNGV in the germline V gene. V was cut by 0 bases and J by 1 base, with 3 bases left in between. The CDR3 has 13 residues. Repertoires were generated with immunoSEQ multiplex PCR, while TCRdb's copy carries only in-frame clones and drops some. The sample holds tens of thousands of clones, roughly 84% seen once. The specimen was blood. The origin of this receptor is a woman aged 45-59 years in good health. J is TRBJ1-1 and V is TRBV11-2, with D unresolved. Here the CDR3 reads CASSLEQNTEAFF. CDR3 in DNA: TGTGCCAGCAGCTTAGAGCAGAACACTGAAGCTTTCTTT.